This T cell receptor beta chain was recovered during a study of early T cells in non-severe SARS-CoV-2 infection. Background on the study: Sequencing of bulk RNA from unsorted whole blood was done, without chain pairing.

The CDR3 totals 16 residues. Per the germline V gene, CDR1 is MDHEN and CDR2 is SYDVKM. V was cut by 6 bases and J by 1 base, with 17 bases left in between. Each single cDNA molecule received a unique molecular identifier. TCRdb reprocessed the 5' RACE reads with MiXCR, giving one entry per CDR3 protein. The profile shows more than 85,000 distinct CDR3 sequences, 16% of them singletons. This clonotype was picked up many times. The source material was whole blood, sampled at baseline. This clonotype was sampled from an adult who was a healthcare worker with PCR-confirmed SARS-CoV-2 infection or an uninfected control (not recorded which). The rearrangement links TRBV28 to TRBJ2-3; D is perhaps TRBD2 (5 bases). DNA of the CDR3: TGTGCCAGCAGCTTGCCCGCAGGTAGCGGCACAGATACGCAGTATTTT. Its translation is CASSLPAGSGTDTQYF.